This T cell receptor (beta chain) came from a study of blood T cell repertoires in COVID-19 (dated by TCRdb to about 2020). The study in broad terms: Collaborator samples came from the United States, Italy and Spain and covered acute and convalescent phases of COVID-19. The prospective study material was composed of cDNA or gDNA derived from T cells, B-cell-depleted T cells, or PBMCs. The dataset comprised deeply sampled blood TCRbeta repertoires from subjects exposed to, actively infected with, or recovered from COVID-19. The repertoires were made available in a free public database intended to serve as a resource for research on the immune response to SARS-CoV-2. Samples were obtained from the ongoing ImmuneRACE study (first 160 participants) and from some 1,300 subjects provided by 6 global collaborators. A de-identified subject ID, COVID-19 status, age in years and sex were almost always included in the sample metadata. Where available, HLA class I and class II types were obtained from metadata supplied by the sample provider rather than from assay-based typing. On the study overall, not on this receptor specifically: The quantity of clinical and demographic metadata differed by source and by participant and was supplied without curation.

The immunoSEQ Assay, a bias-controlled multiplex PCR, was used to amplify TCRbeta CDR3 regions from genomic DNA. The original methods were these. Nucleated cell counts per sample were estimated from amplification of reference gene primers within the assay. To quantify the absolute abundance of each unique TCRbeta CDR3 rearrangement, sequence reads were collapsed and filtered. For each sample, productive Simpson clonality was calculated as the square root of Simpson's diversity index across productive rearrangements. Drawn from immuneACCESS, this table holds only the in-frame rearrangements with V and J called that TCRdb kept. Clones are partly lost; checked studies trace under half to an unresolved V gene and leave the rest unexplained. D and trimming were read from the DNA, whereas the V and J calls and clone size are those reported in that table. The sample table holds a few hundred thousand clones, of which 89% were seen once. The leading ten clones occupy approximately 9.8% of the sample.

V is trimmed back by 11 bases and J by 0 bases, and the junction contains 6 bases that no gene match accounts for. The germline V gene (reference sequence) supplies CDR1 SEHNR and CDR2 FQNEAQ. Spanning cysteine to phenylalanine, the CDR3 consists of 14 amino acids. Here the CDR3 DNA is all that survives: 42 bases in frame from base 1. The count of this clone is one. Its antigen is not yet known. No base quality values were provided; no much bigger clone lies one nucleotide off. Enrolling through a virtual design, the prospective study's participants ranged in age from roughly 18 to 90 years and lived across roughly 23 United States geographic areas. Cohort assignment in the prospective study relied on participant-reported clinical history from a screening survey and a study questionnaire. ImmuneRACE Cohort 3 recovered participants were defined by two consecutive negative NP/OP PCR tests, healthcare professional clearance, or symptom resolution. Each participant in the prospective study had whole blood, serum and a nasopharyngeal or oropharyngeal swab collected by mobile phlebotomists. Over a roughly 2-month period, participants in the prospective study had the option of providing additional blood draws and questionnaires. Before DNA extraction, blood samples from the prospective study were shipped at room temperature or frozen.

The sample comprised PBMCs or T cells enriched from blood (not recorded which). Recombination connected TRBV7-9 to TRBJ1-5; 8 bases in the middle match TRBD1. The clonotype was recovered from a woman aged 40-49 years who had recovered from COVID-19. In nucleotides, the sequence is TGTGCCTCATCGGACAGGGATAGCAATCAGCCCCAGCATTTT. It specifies CASSDRDSNQPQHF.